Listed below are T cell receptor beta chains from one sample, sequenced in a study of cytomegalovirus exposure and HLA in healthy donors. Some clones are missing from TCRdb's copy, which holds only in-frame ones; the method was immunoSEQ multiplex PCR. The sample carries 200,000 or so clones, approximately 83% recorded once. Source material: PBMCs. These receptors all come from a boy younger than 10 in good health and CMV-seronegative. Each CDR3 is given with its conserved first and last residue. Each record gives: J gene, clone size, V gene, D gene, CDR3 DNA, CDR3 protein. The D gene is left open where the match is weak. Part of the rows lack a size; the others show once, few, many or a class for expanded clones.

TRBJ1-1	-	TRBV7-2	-	TGTGCCAGCAGCCCGAGGGGGGGGTCATGGGGCACTGAAGCTTTCTTT	CASSPRGGSWGTEAFF
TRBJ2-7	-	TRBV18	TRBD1	TGTGCCAGCTCAGCCCCCGACAGGGGGCGTTCCTACGAGCAGTACTTC	CASSAPDRGRSYEQYF
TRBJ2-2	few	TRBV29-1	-	TGCAGCGCTACTCCAAGTTCCACCGGGGAGCTGTTTTTT	CSATPSSTGELFF
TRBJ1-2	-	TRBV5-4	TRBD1	TGTGCCAGCAGCCGCTACGGGACAGGGTCTAACTATGGCTACACCTTC	CASSRYGTGSNYGYTF
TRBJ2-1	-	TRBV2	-	TGTGCCAGCAGTACCCGGACTGTAAACAATGAGCAGTTCTTC	CASSTRTVNNEQFF
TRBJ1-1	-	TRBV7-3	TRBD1	TGTGCCAGCAGCCGGGGGGACAGGGGTACTGAAGCTTTCTTT	CASSRGDRGTEAFF
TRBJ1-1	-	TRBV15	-	TGTGCCACCAGCAGTCGGACAGACACTGAAGCTTTCTTT	CATSSRTDTEAFF
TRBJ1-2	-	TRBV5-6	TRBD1	TGTGCCAGCAGCTTATACGACAGGGGGGCCTATGGCTACACCTTC	CASSLYDRGAYGYTF
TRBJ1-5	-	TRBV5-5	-	TGTGCCAGCAGCTTGGAGGGGTCGGCTAGGCAGCCCCAGCATTTT	CASSLEGSARQPQHF
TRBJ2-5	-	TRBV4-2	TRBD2	TGTGCCAGCAGCCAAGGCGGACTAGCGGGGGGGCGGGAGACCCAGTACTTC	CASSQGGLAGGRETQYF
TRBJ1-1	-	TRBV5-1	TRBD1	TGCGCCAGCAGCGCAGGACAGGGGACGAACACTGAAGCTTTCTTT	CASSAGQGTNTEAFF
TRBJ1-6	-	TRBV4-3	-	TGCGCCAGCAGCCGGGGGGGGTCCTACACACCCCTCCACTTT	CASSRGGSYTPLHF
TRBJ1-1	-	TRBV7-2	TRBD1	TGTGCCAGCAGCTGGACAGGGAGAACTGAAGCTTTCTTT	CASSWTGRTEAFF
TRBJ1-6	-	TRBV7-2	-	TGTGCCAGCAGCCCCGGGACAATCTATAATTCACCCCTCCACTTT	CASSPGTIYNSPLHF
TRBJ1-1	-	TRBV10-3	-	TGTGCCATCAGGGGGGGTTGGGACACTGAAGCTTTCTTT	CAIRGGWDTEAFF
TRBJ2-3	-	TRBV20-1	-	TGCAGTGCCTCGGCAGATACGCAGTATTTT	CSASADTQYF
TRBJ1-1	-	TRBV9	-	TGTGCCAGCAGCCCGTCGGTTGATTCGAACACTGAAGCTTTCTTT	CASSPSVDSNTEAFF
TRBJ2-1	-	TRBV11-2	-	TGTGCCAGCAGCTGGGCGGGGACCCCCTACAATGAGCAGTTCTTC	CASSWAGTPYNEQFF
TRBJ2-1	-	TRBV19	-	TGTGCCAGTAGTATGCAGGTCGCTAGCGACCATTTTTACAATGAGCAGTTCTTC	CASSMQVASDHFYNEQFF
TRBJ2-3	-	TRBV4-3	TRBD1	TGCGCCAGCAGCCACCAATACAGGGGAGGCACAGATACGCAGTATTTT	CASSHQYRGGTDTQYF
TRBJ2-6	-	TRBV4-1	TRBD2	TGCGCCAGCAGCCAGACACCGGGACTAGCGGGGGGAGGGGCCAACGTCCTGACTTTC	CASSQTPGLAGGGANVLTF
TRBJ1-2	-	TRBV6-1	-	TGTGCCAGTAGGACTGCCCCCTACTATGGCTACACCTTC	CASRTAPYYGYTF
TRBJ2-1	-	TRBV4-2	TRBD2	TGTGCCAGCAGCCAAACTACTAGCGGGGGGCCGTCCTACAATGAGCAGTTCTTC	CASSQTTSGGPSYNEQFF
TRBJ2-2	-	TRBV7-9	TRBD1	TGTGCCAGCAGCTCTCCAGGGGGTAATGGGGAGCTGTTTTTT	CASSSPGGNGELFF
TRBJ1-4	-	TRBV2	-	TGTGCCAGCAGAACCGGGGCAGGGAGAGGACTAGGTGAAAAACTGTTTTTT	CASRTGAGRGLGEKLFF
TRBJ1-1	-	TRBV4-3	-	TGCGCCAGCAGCCAAACCTGGGGCAGCTCAAACACTGAAGCTTTCTTT	CASSQTWGSSNTEAFF
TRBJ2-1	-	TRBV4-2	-	TGTGCCAGCAGCCAAGAGGGCCCGCTCGCTTTAGATGAGCAGTTCTTC	CASSQEGPLALDEQFF
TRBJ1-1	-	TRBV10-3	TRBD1	TGTGCCACCACACAGGGGGCGCGTCGGACTGAAGCTTTCTTT	CATTQGARRTEAFF
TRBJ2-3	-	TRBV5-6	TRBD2	TGTGCCGGCAGCCGGGGACTAGCGGATACAGATACGCAGTATTTT	CAGSRGLADTDTQYF
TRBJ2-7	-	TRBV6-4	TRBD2	TGTGCCAGCAGTGACTTTAGTGCGGGGGGGGCCTACGAGCAGTACTTC	CASSDFSAGGAYEQYF
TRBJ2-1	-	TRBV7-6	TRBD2	TGTGCCAGCAGCCCTAGCGGGGGGGCTTACAATGAGCAGTTCTTC	CASSPSGGAYNEQFF
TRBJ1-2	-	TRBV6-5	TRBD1	TGTGCCAGCAGTTACCACGGGACAGACTATGGCTACACCTTC	CASSYHGTDYGYTF
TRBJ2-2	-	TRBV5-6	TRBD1	TGTGCCAGCAGCTTCCTGGGGGGACAGGGACGCACCGGGGAGCTGTTTTTT	CASSFLGGQGRTGELFF
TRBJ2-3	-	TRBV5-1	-	TGCGCCAGCAGCTCTGGCACGAATACGCAGTATTTT	CASSSGTNTQYF
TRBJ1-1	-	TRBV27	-	TGTGCCAGCAGTTCCCCGGCGGAGGCTAACACTGAAGCTTTCTTT	CASSSPAEANTEAFF
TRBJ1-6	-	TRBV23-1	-	TGCGCCAGCAGTCCCCAGGGGAATTCACCCCTCCACTTT	CASSPQGNSPLHF
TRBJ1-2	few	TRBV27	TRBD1	TGTGCCAGCAGTCCAGGGACAGGGGAATACTATGGCTACACCTTC	CASSPGTGEYYGYTF
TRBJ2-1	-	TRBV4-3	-	TGCGCCAGCAGCCAAGGCTCGAGACTAAACAATGAGCAGTTCTTC	CASSQGSRLNNEQFF
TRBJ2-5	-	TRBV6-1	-	TGTGCCAGCAGTGAAATCCATTCCGAGACCCAGTACTTC	CASSEIHSETQYF
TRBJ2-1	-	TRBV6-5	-	TGTGCCAGCAGTTTCCGACAGGTCGAGCAGTTCTTC	CASSFRQVEQFF
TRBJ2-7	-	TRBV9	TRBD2	TGTGCCAGCAGCGTAGCTCCTAGCGGGGTGAACGAGCAGTACTTC	CASSVAPSGVNEQYF
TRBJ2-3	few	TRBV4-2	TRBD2	TGTGCCAGCAGCCAATCGACTAGCGTGGGCACAGATACGCAGTATTTT	CASSQSTSVGTDTQYF
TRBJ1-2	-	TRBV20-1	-	TGCAGTGCTAGAGGGGGAGGGAGTAACACCTTC	CSARGGGSNTF
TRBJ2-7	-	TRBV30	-	TGTGCCTGGAGTGTACGGTCGGGGGTGGAGCAGTACTTC	CAWSVRSGVEQYF
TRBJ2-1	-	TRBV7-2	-	TGTGCCAGCAGCTTAGGAACGCGAGGAGGTTCTAATGAGCAGTTCTTC	CASSLGTRGGSNEQFF
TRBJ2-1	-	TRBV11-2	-	TGTGCCAGCAGCTTAGATCTTCAGGGAGGCCACAATGAGCAGTTCTTC	CASSLDLQGGHNEQFF
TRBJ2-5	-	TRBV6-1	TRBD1	TGTGCCAGCAATTACAGGGGAGAGACCCAGTACTTC	CASNYRGETQYF